The present T cell receptor beta chain was sequenced within a study of cytomegalovirus exposure and HLA in healthy donors. Study context: In a previous analysis, around 120 million unique TCR beta sequences were found from 150 million to 200 million T cells. Study-wide points: There were a few CMV-associated chains whose specificity for CMV antigens was confirmed in vitro. A likely sequencing artifact accounted for one observed cluster of highly shared sequence variants.

Concerning this clone itself: Its antigen is unidentified. The sample carries other DNA sequences with the same CDR3.

The PCR ran on 60 Vbeta and 13 Jbeta primers. The repertoire was sequenced with immunoSEQ multiplex PCR; TCRdb's copy has only in-frame clones and lacks some. This table has some 110,000 clones, about 75% appearing once. The specimen was PBMCs. The sequence was collected from a male donor in good health and CMV-seropositive.

The CDR3 DNA sequence: TGTGCCAGTAGTCCCGGGACTAGCGGGCCCTACGAGCAGTACTTC. Amino acid sequence: CASSPGTSGPYEQYF. The V gene is TRBV19, the J gene TRBJ2-7; TRBD2 agrees at 12 bases. Germline CDR1 LNHDA, CDR2 SQIVND (reference sequence). V dropped 5 bases and J dropped 2; count of bases not matched to a gene: 4. The CDR3 is 15 amino acids.